The 20 T cell receptor beta chains below were found in one sample sequenced in a study of memory CD4+ T cells and cytomegalovirus serostatus. Single viable CD3+CD4+CD8-CD45RO+ cells were sorted as the memory CD4+ T cells. Clones were sequenced by immunoSEQ multiplex PCR, and TCRdb holds only the in-frame ones, with some missing. The sample lists under 80,000 clones; approximately 85% were seen once. Sequencing was performed on memory CD4+ T cells from blood. Source of these receptors: an adult in good health and CMV-seronegative.

Here the CDR3 reads CASSPGTESNGYTF. CDR3 nucleotide sequence: TGTGCCAGCTCACCGGGGACAGAAAGTAACGGCTACACCTTC. The rearrangement links TRBV18 to TRBJ1-2, with TRBD1 identical over 7 bases. The CDR3 length is 14 residues. The V gene end was trimmed by 3 bases and the J gene end by 8 bases; junction bases not matched to a gene: 9. The germline V gene encodes CDR1 KGHSH and CDR2 LQKENI.

The V gene is TRBV4-1, the J gene TRBJ2-4; 7 bases agree with TRBD2. J gave up 0 bases and V 3 bases, and 5 bases lay outside the gene matches. Germline V lookup: CDR1 MGHRA, CDR2 YSYEKL. This CDR3 is 16 amino acids long. As DNA, the CDR3 is TGCGCCAGCAGCCACAGAGCGGGACTAGCCAAAAACATTCAGTACTTC. It codes for CASSHRAGLAKNIQYF.

This chain uses TRBV4-1 with TRBJ1-1; unclear D gene. The CDR3 is made up of 14 amino acids. The V gene lost 1 base and the J gene lost 5 bases, with 11 bases spanning the gap. Germline CDR1 MGHRA, CDR2 YSYEKL. CDR3 nucleotides: TGCGCCAGCAGCCAAGCGCAGGATATAACTGAAGCTTTCTTT. This codes for CASSQAQDITEAFF.

V gene TRBV28 combines with J gene TRBJ1-1, with 7 bases matching TRBD1. The germline V gene encodes CDR1 MDHEN and CDR2 SYDVKM. This CDR3 region has 13 residues. The junction had 10 bases not matched to a gene; V was cut back by 5 bases and J by 10 bases. The CDR3 region is CASSRPGGMGAFF. The DNA for the CDR3 is TGTGCCAGCAGTCGACCAGGGGGAATGGGAGCTTTCTTT.

A few counts support this clone. The V call is TRBV6-1, the J call TRBJ1-2; D remains unclear. Germline CDR1 is MNHNS and CDR2 is SASEGT. The V end was cut by 6 bases, the J end by 0 bases, with 14 bases between. The CDR3 has 15 amino acids. CDR3 sequence reads: CASSSLRLANYGYTF. The CDR3 DNA is TGTGCCAGCAGCAGCCTTCGGTTAGCTAACTATGGCTACACCTTC.

The chain couples TRBV18 to TRBJ2-3; D ambiguous. The CDR3 has 13 residues. CDR1 KGHSH and CDR2 LQKENI come from the germline V gene. V lost 0 bases and J 5 bases, leaving 6 bases between the germline ends. CDR3: CASSPPAGDTQYF. The CDR3, as DNA: TGTGCCAGCTCACCACCCGCCGGAGATACGCAGTATTTT.

The chain has TRBV2 and TRBJ2-1; tentatively, D is TRBD1 (6 bases). The CDR3 is 12 residues long. Trimming removed 5 bases from V and 14 bases from J, with 16 bases in between. Germline V gene data show CDR1 as SNHLY and CDR2 as FYNNEI. The CDR3 DNA reads as TGTGCCAGCAGTCCACGGCAGGGGAATAAGTTCTTC. Translation gives CASSPRQGNKFF.

The V gene is TRBV28, the J gene TRBJ2-2; D unresolved. CDR3 length: 11 amino acids. V was trimmed by 4 bases and J by 7 bases, leaving 4 bases between them. Germline V lookup: CDR1 MDHEN, CDR2 SYDVKM. CDR3 DNA: TGTGCCAGCAGTTGGTACGGGGAGCTGTTTTTT. Amino acids: CASSWYGELFF.

The rearrangement links TRBV7-9 to TRBJ2-6; 8 bases agree with TRBD2. The junction had 1 base not matched to a gene; V was cut back by 5 bases and J by 1 base. From germline, CDR1 is SEHNR and CDR2 FQNEAQ (reference sequence). This CDR3 is built from 15 residues. The CDR3 reads CASSRGGSGANVLTF. In DNA form, the CDR3 reads TGTGCCAGCAGCCGGGGGGGATCTGGGGCCAACGTCCTGACTTTC.

The V and J genes are TRBV18 and TRBJ2-1, with D unclear. V was cut by 3 bases and J by 5 bases, with 14 bases left in between. In germline, CDR1 is KGHSH, CDR2 LQKENI. The CDR3 is 15 amino acids. CDR3 coding DNA: TGTGCCAGCTCACCTTTAACCCTTCCGGACAATGAGCAGTTCTTC. Translated: CASSPLTLPDNEQFF.

This clone has only one observation. V is TRBV19 and J is TRBJ1-1, with a weak D call TRBD1 (5 bases). Trimming took off 1 base at V and 0 bases at J, with 9 bases between the two ends. The CDR3 sequence is 15 residues long. The germline gives CDR1 LNHDA, CDR2 SQIVND (reference sequence). For the CDR3, the DNA is TGTGCCAGTAGTATAGTCCACAGGCTGAACACTGAAGCTTTCTTT. Translating it yields CASSIVHRLNTEAFF.

This sequence joins TRBV2 and TRBJ2-5; D assignment may be TRBD1 or TRBD2 (5 bases each). The last part of the DNA fits TRBJ2-7 better; the J call may be wrong. Germline CDR1 SNHLY, CDR2 FYNNEI. The CDR3 totals 13 residues. DNA of the CDR3: TGTGCCAGCAGTGGGGACGCAGCCTACGAGCAGTACTTC. Translated: CASSGDAAYEQYF.

The rearrangement links TRBV29-1 to TRBJ2-1; 9 positions match TRBD1. V gave up 6 bases and J gave up 10 bases; unmatched junction bases: 10. The CDR3 length is 13 residues. CDR1 is SQVTM, CDR2 ANQGSEA, per germline. The CDR3 region has the DNA TGCAGCGTAGGACAGGGGAACATAAGAGAGCAGTTCTTC. The encoded protein is CSVGQGNIREQFF.

The V gene is TRBV25-1, the J gene TRBJ2-1; D gene ambiguous. Per the germline V gene, CDR1 is MGHDK and CDR2 is SYGVNS. V dropped 8 bases and J dropped 9 bases, with 11 bases sitting between them. The CDR3 length is 11 residues. CDR3 sequence reads: CASSRVREQFF. The DNA for the CDR3 is TGTGCCAGCTCCCGAGTCCGTGAGCAGTTCTTC.

This chain links TRBV30 with TRBJ1-1, with D perhaps TRBD1 (5 bases). The CDR3 has 13 residues. Germline CDR1 reads GTSNPN; CDR2 reads SVGIG (reference sequence). V was shortened by 3 bases and J by 7 bases, with 15 bases between the two germline ends. CDR3 DNA: TGTGCCTGGAGGGGACCGCGGTACAGTGAAGCTTTCTTT. Residues: CAWRGPRYSEAFF.

J is TRBJ2-2 and V is TRBV6-5; 9 nucleotides match TRBD1. This CDR3 spans 15 amino acids. Germline V CDR1 and CDR2: MNHEY, SVGAGI. J was trimmed by 5 bases and V by 5 bases; bases with no gene match: 6. The CDR3: CASSKDRGGTGELFF. DNA for the CDR3: TGTGCCAGCAGTAAAGACAGGGGGGGAACCGGGGAGCTGTTTTTT.

J is TRBJ1-2 and V is TRBV30; 8 nucleotides match TRBD1. The CDR3 has 11 residues. Per germline, CDR1 GTSNPN and CDR2 SVGIG (reference sequence). Losses at the gene ends were 3 bases for V and 8 bases for J; bases not matched to a gene: 2. The CDR3 DNA reads TGTGCCTGGAGCGGGACAGGCGGCTACACCTTC. It specifies CAWSGTGGYTF.

The CDR3 DNA reads TGTGCCAGCAGCACTCGGGGGGCCGGGGATACGCAGTATTTT. Translating gives CASSTRGAGDTQYF. This chain links TRBV6-6 with TRBJ2-3, with D maybe TRBD2 (7 bases). The germline V gene encodes CDR1 MNHNY and CDR2 SVGAGI (reference sequence). V lost 6 bases and J 6 bases, leaving 16 bases between the germline ends. This CDR3 has 14 residues.

This clone was seen more than once but under ten times. V is TRBV7-3 and J is TRBJ2-1; D unclear. The CDR3 length is 14 residues. Trimming pared 0 bases from V and 5 bases from J, leaving 8 bases between. Per germline, CDR1 SGHTA and CDR2 FQGTGA. CDR3 loop: CASSLTRSNNEQFF. In DNA form, the CDR3 reads TGTGCCAGCAGCTTAACCAGGTCCAACAATGAGCAGTTCTTC.

The genes are TRBV19 and TRBJ2-3; 8 bases align to TRBD2. CDR3 length equals 15 residues. Germline V gene data show CDR1 as LNHDA and CDR2 as SQIVND (reference sequence). Unmatched junction bases numbered 9, after V lost 8 bases and J lost 2 bases. For the CDR3, the DNA is TGTGCCAGTCGACGGGAGGGCGCACACACAGATACGCAGTATTTT. Protein product: CASRREGAHTDTQYF.